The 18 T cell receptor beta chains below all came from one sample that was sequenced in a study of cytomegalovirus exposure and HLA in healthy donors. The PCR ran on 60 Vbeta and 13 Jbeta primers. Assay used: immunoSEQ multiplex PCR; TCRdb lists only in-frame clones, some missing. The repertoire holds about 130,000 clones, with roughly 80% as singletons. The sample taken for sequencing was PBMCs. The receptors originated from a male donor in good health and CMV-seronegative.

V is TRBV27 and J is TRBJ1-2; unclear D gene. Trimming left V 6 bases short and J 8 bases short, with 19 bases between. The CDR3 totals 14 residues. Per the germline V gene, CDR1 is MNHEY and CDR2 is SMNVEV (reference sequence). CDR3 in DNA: TGTGCCAGCAGCCTTGCCGGTGAGGGTGGGGGCTACACCTTC. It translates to CASSLAGEGGGYTF.

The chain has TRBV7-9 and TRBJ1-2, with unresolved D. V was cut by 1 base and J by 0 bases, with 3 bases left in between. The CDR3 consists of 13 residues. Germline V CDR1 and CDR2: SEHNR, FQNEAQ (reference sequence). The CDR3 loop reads CASSLGPNYGYTF. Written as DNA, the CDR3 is TGTGCCAGCAGCTTAGGGCCTAACTATGGCTACACCTTC.

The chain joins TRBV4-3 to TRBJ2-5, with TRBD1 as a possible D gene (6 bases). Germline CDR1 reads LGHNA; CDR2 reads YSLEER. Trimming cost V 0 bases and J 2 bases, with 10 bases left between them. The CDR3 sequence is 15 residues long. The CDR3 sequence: CASSQESRGQETQYF. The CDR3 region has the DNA TGCGCCAGCAGCCAAGAATCAAGGGGGCAAGAGACCCAGTACTTC.

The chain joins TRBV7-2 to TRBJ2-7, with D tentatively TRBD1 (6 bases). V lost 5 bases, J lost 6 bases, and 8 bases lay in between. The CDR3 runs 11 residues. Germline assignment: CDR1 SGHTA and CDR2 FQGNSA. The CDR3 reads CASSVRGEQYF. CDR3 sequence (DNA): TGTGCCAGCAGCGTCAGGGGCGAGCAGTACTTC.

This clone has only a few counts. DNA of the CDR3: TGTGCCAGCAGCGCGACTATTGAGGCTTACAATGAGCAGTTCTTC. Its translation is CASSATIEAYNEQFF. The rearrangement uses TRBV6-5 and TRBJ2-1; weak D call: TRBD2 (5 bases). The ends were cut back, 6 bases at V and 4 bases at J, with 16 bases in the middle. CDR1 and CDR2 (germline): MNHEY, SVGAGI. The CDR3 length is 15 residues.

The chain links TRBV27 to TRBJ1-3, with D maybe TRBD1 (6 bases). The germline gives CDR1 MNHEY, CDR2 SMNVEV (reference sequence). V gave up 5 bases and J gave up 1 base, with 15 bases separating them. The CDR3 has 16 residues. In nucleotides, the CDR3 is TGTGCCAGCAGTCCCTCTGCAGGGGTGTCTGGAAACACCATATATTTT. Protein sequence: CASSPSAGVSGNTIYF.

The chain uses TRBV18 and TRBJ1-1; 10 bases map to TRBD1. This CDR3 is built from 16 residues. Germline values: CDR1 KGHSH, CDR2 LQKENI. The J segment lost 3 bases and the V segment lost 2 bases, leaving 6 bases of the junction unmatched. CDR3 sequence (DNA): TGTGCCAGCTCACCATTGACAGGGGGCGCGGACACTGAAGCTTTCTTT. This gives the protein CASSPLTGGADTEAFF. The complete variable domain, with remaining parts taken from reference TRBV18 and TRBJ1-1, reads NAGVMQNPRHLVRRRGQEARLRCSPMKGHSHVYWYRQLPEEGLKFMVYLQKENIIDESGMPKERFSAEFPKEGPSILRIQQVVRGDSAAYFCASSPLTGGADTEAFFGQGTRLTVV.

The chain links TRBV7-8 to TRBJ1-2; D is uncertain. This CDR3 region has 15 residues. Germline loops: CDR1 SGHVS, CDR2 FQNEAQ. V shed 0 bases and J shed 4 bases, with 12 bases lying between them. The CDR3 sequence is CASSLALEGSYGYTF. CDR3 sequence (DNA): TGTGCCAGCAGCTTAGCGCTTGAGGGATCCTATGGCTACACCTTC.

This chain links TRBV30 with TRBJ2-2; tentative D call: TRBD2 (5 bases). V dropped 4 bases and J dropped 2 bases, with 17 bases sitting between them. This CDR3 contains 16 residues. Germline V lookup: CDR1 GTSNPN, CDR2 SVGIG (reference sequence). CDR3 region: CAWIPRRTPNTGELFF. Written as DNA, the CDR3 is TGTGCCTGGATCCCCCGGCGGACTCCCAACACCGGGGAGCTGTTTTTT.

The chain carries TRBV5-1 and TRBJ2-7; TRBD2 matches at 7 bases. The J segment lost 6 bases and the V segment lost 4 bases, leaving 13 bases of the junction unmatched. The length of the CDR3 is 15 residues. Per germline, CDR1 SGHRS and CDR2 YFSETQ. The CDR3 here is CASSLERAREGEQYF. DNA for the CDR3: TGCGCCAGCAGCCTCGAACGGGCCAGGGAGGGCGAGCAGTACTTC.

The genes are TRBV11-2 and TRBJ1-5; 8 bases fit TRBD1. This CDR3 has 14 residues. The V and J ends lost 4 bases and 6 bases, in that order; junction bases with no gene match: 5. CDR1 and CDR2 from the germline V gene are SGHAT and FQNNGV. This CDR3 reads CASSSGGLGQPQHF. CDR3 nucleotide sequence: TGTGCCAGCAGCTCAGGGGGCTTAGGTCAGCCCCAGCATTTT.

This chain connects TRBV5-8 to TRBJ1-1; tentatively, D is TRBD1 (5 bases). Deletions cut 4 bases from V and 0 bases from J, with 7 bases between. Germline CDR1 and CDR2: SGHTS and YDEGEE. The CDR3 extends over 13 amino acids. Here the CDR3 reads CASSDRVNTEAFF. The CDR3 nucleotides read TGTGCCAGCAGCGACAGAGTGAACACTGAAGCTTTCTTT.

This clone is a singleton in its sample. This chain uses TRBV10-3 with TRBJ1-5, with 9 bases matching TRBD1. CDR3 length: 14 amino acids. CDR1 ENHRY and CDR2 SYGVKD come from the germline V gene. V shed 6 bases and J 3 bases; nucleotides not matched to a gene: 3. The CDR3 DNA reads TGTGCCATCAGCCGGACAGGGGACAATCAGCCCCAGCATTTT. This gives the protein CAISRTGDNQPQHF.

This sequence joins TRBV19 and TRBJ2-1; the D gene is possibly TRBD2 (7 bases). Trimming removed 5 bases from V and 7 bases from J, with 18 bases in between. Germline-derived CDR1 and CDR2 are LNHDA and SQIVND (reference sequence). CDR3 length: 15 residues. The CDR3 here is CASSYTRGGRNEQFF. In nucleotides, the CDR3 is TGTGCCAGTAGTTATACGAGGGGGGGCCGGAATGAGCAGTTCTTC.

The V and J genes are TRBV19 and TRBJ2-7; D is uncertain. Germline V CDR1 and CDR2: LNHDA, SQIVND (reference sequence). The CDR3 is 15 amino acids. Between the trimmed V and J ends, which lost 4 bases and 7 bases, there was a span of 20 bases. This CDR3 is CASSKAQVNTREQYF. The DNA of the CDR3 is TGTGCCAGTAGTAAGGCTCAGGTTAATACGCGTGAGCAGTACTTC.

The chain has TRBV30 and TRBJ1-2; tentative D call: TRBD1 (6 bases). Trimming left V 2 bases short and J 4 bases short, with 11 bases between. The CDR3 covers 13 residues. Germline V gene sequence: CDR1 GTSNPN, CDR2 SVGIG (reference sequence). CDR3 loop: CAWSQGSVYGYTF. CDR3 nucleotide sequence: TGTGCCTGGAGTCAGGGGTCCGTCTATGGCTACACCTTC.

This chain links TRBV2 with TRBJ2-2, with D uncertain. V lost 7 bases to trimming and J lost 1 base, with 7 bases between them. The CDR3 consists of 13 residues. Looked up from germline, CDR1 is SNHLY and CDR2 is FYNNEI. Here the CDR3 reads CASMIGNTGELFF. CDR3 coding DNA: TGTGCCAGCATGATCGGGAACACCGGGGAGCTGTTTTTT.

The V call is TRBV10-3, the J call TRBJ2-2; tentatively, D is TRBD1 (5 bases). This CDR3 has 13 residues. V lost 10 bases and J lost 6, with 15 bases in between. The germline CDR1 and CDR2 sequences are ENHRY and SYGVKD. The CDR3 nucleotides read TGTGCCACGAAACCGACAGACCCCGGGGAGCTGTTTTTT. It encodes CATKPTDPGELFF.